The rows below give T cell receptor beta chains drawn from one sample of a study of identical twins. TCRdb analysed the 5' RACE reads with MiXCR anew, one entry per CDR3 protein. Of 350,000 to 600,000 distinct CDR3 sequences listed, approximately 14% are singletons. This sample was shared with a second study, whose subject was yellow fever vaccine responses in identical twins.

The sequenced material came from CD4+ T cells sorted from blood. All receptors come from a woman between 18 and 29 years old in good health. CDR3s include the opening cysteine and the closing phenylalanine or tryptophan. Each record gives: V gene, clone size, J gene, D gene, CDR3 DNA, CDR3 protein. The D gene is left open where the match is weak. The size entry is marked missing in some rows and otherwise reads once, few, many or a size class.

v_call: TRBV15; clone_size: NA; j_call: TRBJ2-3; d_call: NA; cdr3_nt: TGTGCCACCAGCAGAGATTCGCGGACTCCCTCACGGAATACGCAGTATTTT; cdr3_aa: CATSRDSRTPSRNTQYF
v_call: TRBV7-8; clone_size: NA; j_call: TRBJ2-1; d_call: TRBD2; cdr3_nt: TGTGCCAGCAGCTTAGAGCTAGCGGGAGAGGTTCGCAATGAGCAGTTCTTC; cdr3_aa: CASSLELAGEVRNEQFF
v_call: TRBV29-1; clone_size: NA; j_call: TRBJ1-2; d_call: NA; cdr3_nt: TGCAGCGTTGAAACGGTTTTGGGCGGCTACACCTTC; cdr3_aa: CSVETVLGGYTF
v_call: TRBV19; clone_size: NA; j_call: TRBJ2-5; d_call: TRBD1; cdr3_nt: TGTGCCAGTAGTATGTCAGGGGGCTTTCTAGAGACCCAGTACTTC; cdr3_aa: CASSMSGGFLETQYF
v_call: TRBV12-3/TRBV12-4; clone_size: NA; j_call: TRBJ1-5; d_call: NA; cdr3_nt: TGTGCCAGCAGTCATAGCAATCAGCCCCAGCATTTT; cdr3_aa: CASSHSNQPQHF
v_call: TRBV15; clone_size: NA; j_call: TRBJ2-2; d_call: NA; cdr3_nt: TGTGCCACCAGCGCCTTGAGAGGACAGATCGCGAACACCGGGGAGCTGTTTTTT; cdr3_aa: CATSALRGQIANTGELFF
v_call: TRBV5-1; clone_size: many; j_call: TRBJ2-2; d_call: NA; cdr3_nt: TGCGCCAGCAGCTTGGCAGTCCCTGGGGAGCTGTTTTTT; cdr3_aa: CASSLAVPGELFF
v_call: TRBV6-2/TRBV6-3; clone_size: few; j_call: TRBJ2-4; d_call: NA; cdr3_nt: TGTGCCAGCAGGAATGACGGGGCCAAAAACATTCAGTACTTC; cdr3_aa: CASRNDGAKNIQYF
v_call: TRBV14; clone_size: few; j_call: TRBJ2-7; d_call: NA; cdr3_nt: TGTGCCAGCAGCCAAGTTCGACTAGTCTACCCCGGGCAGTACTTC; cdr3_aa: CASSQVRLVYPGQYF
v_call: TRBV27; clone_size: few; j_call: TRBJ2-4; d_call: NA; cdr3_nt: TGTGCCAGCAGTTTATTTCAACCCGGGACGGGCAAAAACATTCAGTACTTC; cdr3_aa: CASSLFQPGTGKNIQYF
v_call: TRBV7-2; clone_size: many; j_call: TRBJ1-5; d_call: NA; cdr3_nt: TGTGCCAGCAGCTTAACAGGGTACCCTAGCAATCAGCCCCAGCATTTT; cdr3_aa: CASSLTGYPSNQPQHF
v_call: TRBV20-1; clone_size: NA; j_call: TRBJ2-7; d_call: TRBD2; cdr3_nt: TGCAGTGCTAGGGAGTGGCTAGCGGGCAGCTCCTACGAGCAGTACTTC; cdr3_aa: CSAREWLAGSSYEQYF
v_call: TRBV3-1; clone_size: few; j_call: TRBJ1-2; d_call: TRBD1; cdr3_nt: TGTGCCAGCAGCCGACGACAGGGCACTAACTATGGCTACACCTTC; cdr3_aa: CASSRRQGTNYGYTF
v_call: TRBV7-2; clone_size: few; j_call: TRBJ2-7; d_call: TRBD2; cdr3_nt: TGTGCCAGCAGCTTAGTACCGGGACTAGGTCACGAGCAGTACTTC; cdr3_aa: CASSLVPGLGHEQYF
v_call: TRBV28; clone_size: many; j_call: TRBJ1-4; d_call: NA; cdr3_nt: TGTGCCAGCAGTTTCGGTTATGAAAAACTGTTTTTT; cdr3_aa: CASSFGYEKLFF
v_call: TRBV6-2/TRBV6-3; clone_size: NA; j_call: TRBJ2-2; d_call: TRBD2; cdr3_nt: TGTGCCAGCAATTGGGCGGGAGTCCACACCGGGGAGCTGTTTTTT; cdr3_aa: CASNWAGVHTGELFF
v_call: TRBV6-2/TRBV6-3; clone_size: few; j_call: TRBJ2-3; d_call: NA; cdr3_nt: TGTGCCAGCAGTTACATGGGGCAGGCCACAGATACGCAGTATTTT; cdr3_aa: CASSYMGQATDTQYF
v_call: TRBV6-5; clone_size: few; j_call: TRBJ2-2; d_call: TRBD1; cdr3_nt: TGTGCCAGCAGTTACTCGGGACAGGGGACGAACACCGGGGAGCTGTTTTTT; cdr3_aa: CASSYSGQGTNTGELFF
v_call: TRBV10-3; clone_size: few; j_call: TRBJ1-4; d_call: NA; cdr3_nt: TGTGCCATCAGTGGCAGAGGCACTAATGAAAAACTGTTTTTT; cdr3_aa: CAISGRGTNEKLFF
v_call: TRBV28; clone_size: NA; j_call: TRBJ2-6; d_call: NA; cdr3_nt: TGTGCCAGCAGAAATACAGGGTCTGGGGCCAACGTCCTGACTTTC; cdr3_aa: CASRNTGSGANVLTF
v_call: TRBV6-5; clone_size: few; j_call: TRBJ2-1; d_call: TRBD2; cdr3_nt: TGTGCCAGCAGTTCCACCCGCCTAGCGGGGCGAAACAATGAGCAGTTCTTC; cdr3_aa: CASSSTRLAGRNNEQFF
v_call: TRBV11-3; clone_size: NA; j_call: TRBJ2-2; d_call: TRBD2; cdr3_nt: TGTGCCAGCAGCGCTAGCGGGATAGAGGGCACCGGGGAGCTGTTTTTT; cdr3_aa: CASSASGIEGTGELFF
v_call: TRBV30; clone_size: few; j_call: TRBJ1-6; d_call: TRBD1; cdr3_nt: TGTGCCTGGAGCAGGACAGGCAGCTCCTATAATTCACCCCTCCACTTT; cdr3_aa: CAWSRTGSSYNSPLHF
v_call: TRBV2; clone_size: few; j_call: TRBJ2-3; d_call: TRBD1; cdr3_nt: TGTGCCAGCAGTGACAGACAGGGGCCCACAGATACGCAGTATTTT; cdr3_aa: CASSDRQGPTDTQYF
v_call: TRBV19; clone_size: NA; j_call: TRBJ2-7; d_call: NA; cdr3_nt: TGTGCCAGTAGTGTAATCTCAGGTTACGAGCAGTACTTC; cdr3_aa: CASSVISGYEQYF
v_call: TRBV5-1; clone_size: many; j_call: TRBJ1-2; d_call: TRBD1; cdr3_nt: TGCGCCAGCAGCCCGGGACAGGGGATCTATGGCTACACCTTC; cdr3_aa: CASSPGQGIYGYTF
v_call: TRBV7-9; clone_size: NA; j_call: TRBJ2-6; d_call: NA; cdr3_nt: TGTGCCAGCAGCCCCTATTCCTCCGGGGCCAACGTCCTGACTTTC; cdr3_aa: CASSPYSSGANVLTF
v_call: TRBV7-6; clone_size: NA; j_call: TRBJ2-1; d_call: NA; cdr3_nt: TGTGCCAGCAGCTTTGGTCGGGCGGACCGCAATGAGCAGTTCTTC; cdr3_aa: CASSFGRADRNEQFF